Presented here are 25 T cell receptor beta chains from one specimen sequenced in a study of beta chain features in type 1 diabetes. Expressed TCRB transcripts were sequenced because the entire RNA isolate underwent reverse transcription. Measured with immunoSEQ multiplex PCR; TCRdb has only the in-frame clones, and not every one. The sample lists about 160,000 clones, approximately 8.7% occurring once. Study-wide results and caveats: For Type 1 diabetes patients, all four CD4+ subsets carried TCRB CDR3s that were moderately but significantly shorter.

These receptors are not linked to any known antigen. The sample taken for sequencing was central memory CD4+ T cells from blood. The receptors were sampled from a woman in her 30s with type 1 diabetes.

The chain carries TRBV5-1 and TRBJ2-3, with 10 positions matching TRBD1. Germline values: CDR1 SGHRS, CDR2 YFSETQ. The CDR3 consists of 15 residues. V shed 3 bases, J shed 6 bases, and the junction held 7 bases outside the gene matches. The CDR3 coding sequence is TGCGCCAGCAGCTCGGTTGGACAGGGGGTCGATACGCAGTATTTT. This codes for CASSSVGQGVDTQYF.

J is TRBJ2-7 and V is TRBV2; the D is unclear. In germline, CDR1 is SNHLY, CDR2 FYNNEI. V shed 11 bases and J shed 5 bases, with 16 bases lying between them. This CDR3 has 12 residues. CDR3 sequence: CAGSMNDNEQYF. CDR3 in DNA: TGTGCCGGATCGATGAACGACAACGAGCAGTACTTC.

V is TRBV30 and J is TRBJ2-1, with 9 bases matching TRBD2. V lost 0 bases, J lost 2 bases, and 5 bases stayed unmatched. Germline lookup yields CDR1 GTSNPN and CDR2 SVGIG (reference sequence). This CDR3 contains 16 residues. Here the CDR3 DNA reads TGTGCCTGGAGTGTAGGGTCTAGCGGGACCTACAATGAGCAGTTCTTC. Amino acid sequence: CAWSVGSSGTYNEQFF.

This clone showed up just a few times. The CDR3 region has the DNA TGTGCCATCAGTGAGATTGAGCTAAACTATGGCTACACCTTC. Amino acids: CAISEIELNYGYTF. The chain couples TRBV10-3 to TRBJ1-2, with D uncertain. CDR3 length: 14 amino acids. Between the trimmed V and J ends, which lost 2 bases and 2 bases, there was a span of 9 bases. Germline CDR1 and CDR2: ENHRY and SYGVKD.

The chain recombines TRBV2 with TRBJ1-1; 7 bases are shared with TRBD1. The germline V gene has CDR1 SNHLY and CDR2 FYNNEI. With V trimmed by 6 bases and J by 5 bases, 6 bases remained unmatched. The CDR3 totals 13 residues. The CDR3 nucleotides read TGTGCCAGCAGAGCGACAGGGTGGACTGAAGCTTTCTTT. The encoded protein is CASRATGWTEAFF.

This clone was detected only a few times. This chain's CDR3 is CASSLVRRSTEAFF. For the CDR3, the DNA is TGTGCCAGCAGCTTAGTCAGGCGATCCACTGAAGCTTTCTTT. J is TRBJ1-1 and V is TRBV11-2; D unresolved. The CDR3 has 14 amino acids. Deletions cut 1 base from V and 4 bases from J, with 10 bases between. Germline V lookup: CDR1 SGHAT, CDR2 FQNNGV. Based on the CDR3 plus reference TRBV11-2 and TRBJ1-1, the full variable domain is EAGVAQSPRYKIIEKRQSVAFWCNPISGHATLYWYQQILGQGPKLLIQFQNNGVVDDSQLPKDRFSAERLKGVDSTLKIQPAKLEDSAVYLCASSLVRRSTEAFFGQGTRLTVV.

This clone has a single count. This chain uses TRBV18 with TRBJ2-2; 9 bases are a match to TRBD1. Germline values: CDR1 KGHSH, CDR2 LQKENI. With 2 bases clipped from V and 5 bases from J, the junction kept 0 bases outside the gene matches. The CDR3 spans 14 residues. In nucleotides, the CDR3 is TGTGCCAGCTCACCAGGGACAGGGACCGGGGAGCTGTTTTTT. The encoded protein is CASSPGTGTGELFF.

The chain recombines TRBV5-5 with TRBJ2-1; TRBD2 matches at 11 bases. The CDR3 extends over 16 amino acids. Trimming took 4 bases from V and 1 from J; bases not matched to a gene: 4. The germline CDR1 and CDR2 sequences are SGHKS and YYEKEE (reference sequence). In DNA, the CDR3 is TGTGCCAGCAGCACGGGACTAGCGGAGTCCTACAATGAGCAGTTCTTC. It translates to CASSTGLAESYNEQFF.

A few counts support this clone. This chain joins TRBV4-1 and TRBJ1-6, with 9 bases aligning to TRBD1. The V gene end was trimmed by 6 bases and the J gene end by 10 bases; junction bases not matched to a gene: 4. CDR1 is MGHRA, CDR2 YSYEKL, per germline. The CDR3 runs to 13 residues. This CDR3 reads CASRGQGGSPLHF. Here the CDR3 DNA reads TGCGCCAGCAGGGGACAGGGAGGATCACCCCTCCACTTT.

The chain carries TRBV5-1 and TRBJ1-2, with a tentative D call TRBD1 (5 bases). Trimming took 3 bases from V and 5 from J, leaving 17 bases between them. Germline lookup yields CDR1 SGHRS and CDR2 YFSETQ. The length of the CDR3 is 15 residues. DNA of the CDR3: TGCGCCAGCAGCTCAACCACCGGGACTGCATATGGCTACACCTTC. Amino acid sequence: CASSSTTGTAYGYTF.

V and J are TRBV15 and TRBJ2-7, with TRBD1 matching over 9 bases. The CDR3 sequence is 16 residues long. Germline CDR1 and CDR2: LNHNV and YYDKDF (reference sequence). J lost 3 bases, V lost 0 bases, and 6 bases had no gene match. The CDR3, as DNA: TGTGCCACCAGCAGAGACAACAGGGGGCCCATCTACGAGCAGTACTTC. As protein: CATSRDNRGPIYEQYF.

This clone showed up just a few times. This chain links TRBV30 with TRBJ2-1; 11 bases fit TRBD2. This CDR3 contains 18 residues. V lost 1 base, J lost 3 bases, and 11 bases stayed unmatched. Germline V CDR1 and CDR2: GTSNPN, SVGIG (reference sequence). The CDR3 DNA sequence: TGTGCCTGGAGTGGGGTCCTGGGCACTAGCGGGGGCTACAATGAGCAGTTCTTC. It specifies CAWSGVLGTSGGYNEQFF.

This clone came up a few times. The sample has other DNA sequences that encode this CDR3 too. The CDR3 spells CASSVTATNEKLFF. The CDR3 DNA reads TGTGCCAGCAGCGTAACAGCAACTAATGAAAAACTGTTTTTT. This chain links TRBV9 with TRBJ1-4; D unclear. The CDR3 contains 14 residues. CDR1 and CDR2 (germline): SGDLS, YYNGEE. The V end was cut by 1 base, the J end by 0 bases, with 4 bases between.

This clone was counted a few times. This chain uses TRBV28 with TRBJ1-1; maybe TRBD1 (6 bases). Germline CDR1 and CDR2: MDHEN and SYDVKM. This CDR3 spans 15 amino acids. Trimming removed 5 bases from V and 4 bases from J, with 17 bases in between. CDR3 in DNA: TGTGCCAGCAGTCCTGAATACAGGGACGTCACTGAAGCTTTCTTT. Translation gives CASSPEYRDVTEAFF.

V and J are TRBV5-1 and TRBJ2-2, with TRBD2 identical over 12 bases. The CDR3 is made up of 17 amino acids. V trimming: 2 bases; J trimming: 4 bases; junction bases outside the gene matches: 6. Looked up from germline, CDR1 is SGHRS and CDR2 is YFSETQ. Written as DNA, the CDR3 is TGCGCCAGCAGCTTACGGACTAGCGGGGCTAGCACCGGGGAGCTGTTTTTT. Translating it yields CASSLRTSGASTGELFF.

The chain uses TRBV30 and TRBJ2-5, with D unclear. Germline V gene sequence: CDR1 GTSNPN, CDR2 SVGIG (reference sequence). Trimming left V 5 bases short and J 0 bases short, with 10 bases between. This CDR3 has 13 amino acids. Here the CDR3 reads CAWESDYQETQYF. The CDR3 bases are TGTGCCTGGGAGTCAGACTACCAAGAGACCCAGTACTTC.

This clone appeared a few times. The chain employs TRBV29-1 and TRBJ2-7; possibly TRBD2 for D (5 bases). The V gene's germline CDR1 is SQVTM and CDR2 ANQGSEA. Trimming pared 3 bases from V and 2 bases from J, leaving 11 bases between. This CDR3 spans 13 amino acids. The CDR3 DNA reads TGCAGCGTTGAGTCAGCGGAGACCTACGAGCAGTACTTC. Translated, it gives CSVESAETYEQYF.

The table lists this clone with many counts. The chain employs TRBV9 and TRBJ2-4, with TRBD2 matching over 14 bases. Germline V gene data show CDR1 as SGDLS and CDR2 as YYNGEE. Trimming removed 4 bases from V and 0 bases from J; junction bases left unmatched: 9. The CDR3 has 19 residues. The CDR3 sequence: CASSPWGLAGDLAKNIQYF. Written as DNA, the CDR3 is TGTGCCAGCAGCCCGTGGGGACTAGCGGGAGACCTAGCCAAAAACATTCAGTACTTC.

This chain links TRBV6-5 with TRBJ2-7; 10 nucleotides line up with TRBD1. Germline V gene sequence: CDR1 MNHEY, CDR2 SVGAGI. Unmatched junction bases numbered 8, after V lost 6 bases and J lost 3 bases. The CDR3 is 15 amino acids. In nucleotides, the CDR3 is TGTGCCAGCAGACGTTCGGGACAGGGGAGCTACGAGCAGTACTTC. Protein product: CASRRSGQGSYEQYF.

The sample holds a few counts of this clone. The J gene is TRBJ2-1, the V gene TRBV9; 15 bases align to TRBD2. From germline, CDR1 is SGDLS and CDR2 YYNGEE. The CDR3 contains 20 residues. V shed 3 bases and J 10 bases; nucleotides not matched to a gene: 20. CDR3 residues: CASSGTGTPGLAGGSEEQFF. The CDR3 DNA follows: TGTGCCAGCAGCGGTACCGGGACGCCAGGACTAGCGGGAGGGAGTGAGGAGCAGTTCTTC.

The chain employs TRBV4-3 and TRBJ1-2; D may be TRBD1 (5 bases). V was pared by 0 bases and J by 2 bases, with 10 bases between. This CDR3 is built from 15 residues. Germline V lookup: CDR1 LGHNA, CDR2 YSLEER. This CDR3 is CASSQEPQANYGYTF. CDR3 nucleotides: TGCGCCAGCAGCCAAGAACCACAGGCAAACTATGGCTACACCTTC.

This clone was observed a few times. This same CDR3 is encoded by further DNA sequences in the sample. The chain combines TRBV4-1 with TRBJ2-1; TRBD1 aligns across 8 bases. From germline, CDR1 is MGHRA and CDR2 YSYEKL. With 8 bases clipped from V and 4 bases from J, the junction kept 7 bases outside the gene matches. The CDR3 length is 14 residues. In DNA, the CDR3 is TGCGCCAGCCGAGACAGGGGCCCTTACAATGAGCAGTTCTTC. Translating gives CASRDRGPYNEQFF.

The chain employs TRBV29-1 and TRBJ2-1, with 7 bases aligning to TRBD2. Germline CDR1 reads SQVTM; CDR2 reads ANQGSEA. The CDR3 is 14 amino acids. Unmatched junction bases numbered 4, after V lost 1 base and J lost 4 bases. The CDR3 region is CSVEGGGGYNEQFF. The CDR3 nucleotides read TGCAGCGTTGAAGGTGGCGGGGGTTACAATGAGCAGTTCTTC.

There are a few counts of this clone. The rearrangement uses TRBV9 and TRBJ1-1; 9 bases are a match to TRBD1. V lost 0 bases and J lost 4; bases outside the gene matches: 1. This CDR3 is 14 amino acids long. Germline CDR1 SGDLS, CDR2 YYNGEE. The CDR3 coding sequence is TGTGCCAGCAGCGTAGAGACAGGGGGCACTGAAGCTTTCTTT. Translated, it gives CASSVETGGTEAFF. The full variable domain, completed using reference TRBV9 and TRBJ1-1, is DSGVTQTPKHLITATGQRVTLRCSPRSGDLSVYWYQQSLDQGLQFLIQYYNGEERAKGNILERFSAQQFPDLHSELNLSSLELGDSALYFCASSVETGGTEAFFGQGTRLTVV.

In DNA, the CDR3 is TGTGCCAGCAGCGTCCTAGCGGGAGCGTACAATGAGCAGTTCTTC. Its protein product is CASSVLAGAYNEQFF. The chain uses TRBV2 and TRBJ2-1; 10 positions match TRBD2. The ends lost 6 bases at V and 4 bases at J; junction bases unmatched: 6. The CDR3 runs 15 residues. The germline CDR1 and CDR2 sequences are SNHLY and FYNNEI.